This paragraph covers one T cell receptor beta chain sequence. TCRdb's copy holds only in-frame clones and misses some; the assay was immunoSEQ multiplex PCR. The table lists more than 200,000 clones, around 87% of them singletons. The sample comes from a study of blood T cell repertoires in COVID-19. This CDR3 is 14 amino acids long. Germline V lookup: CDR1 SGHNT, CDR2 YYREEE (reference sequence). Between the trimmed V and J ends, which lost 4 bases and 1 base, there was a span of 11 bases. The chain employs TRBV5-4 and TRBJ2-5, with D perhaps TRBD1 (5 bases). This sequence originates from a woman in her forties or fifties who had recovered from COVID-19. Sequenced sample: PBMCs or T cells enriched from blood (not recorded which). This chain's CDR3 is CASSRTGTQETQYF. The CDR3 DNA follows: TGTGCCAGCAGCAGAACAGGAACCCAAGAGACCCAGTACTTC.